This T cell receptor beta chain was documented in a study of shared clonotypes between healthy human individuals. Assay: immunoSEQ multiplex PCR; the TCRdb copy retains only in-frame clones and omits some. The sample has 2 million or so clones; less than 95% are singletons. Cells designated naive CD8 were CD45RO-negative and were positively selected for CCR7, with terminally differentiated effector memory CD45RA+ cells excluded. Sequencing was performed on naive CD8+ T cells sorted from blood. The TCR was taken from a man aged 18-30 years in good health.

The chain's CDR3 is CSALGGATYNEQFF. The CDR3 DNA follows: TGCAGCGCACTAGGGGGGGCTACCTACAATGAGCAGTTCTTC. This chain uses TRBV29-1 with TRBJ2-1; tentative D call: TRBD2 (7 bases). The V and J ends lost 7 bases and 2 bases respectively, with 15 bases between them. Per germline, CDR1 SQVTM and CDR2 ANQGSEA. The CDR3 is 14 residues long.